Listed below are T cell receptor beta chains from one sample, sequenced in a study of blood T cell repertoires in COVID-19. TCRdb's table, derived via immunoSEQ multiplex PCR, lists solely in-frame clones and lacks some. The sample has 350,000 to 450,000 clones; about 90% are singletons. Sequences were obtained from peripheral blood. These receptors were collected from a man aged 35-49 years with acute or convalescent COVID-19. The CDR3 runs from the conserved cysteine through the conserved F or W. D genes are given only for firm matches. Clone size is given for some rows only: seen once, a few or many times, or a class if the clone is expanded.

>.|.|TRBJ2-7|TRBV7-2
CASSLSGPTYEQYF
TGTGCCAGCAGCTTAAGCGGACCTACCTACGAGCAGTACTTC
>.|.|TRBJ2-2|TRBV19
CATIPGQNTGELFF
TGTGCCACTATCCCGGGACAGAACACCGGGGAGCTGTTTTTT
>.|.|TRBJ2-2|TRBV7-6
CASSLGPINTGELFF
TGTGCCAGCAGCTTAGGGCCAATAAACACCGGGGAGCTGTTTTTT
>.|.|TRBJ1-4|TRBV28
CASSSRTASNEKLFF
TGTGCCAGCAGTTCGAGGACAGCGAGTAATGAAAAACTGTTTTTT
>.|TRBD2|TRBJ2-5|TRBV30
CAWRTSGRETQYF
TGTGCCTGGAGAACTAGCGGGAGGGAGACCCAGTACTTC
>.|TRBD1|TRBJ2-5|TRBV9
CASSAQWDSQETQYF
TGTGCCAGCAGCGCCCAATGGGACAGCCAAGAGACCCAGTACTTC
>.|.|TRBJ2-5|TRBV11-3
CASSQMGLGETQYF
TGTGCCAGCAGCCAGATGGGGCTAGGAGAGACCCAGTACTTC
>.|.|TRBJ1-5|TRBV5-1
CASSRGEGQPQHF
TGCGCCAGCAGCCGCGGGGAGGGCCAGCCCCAGCATTTT
>.|.|TRBJ1-1|TRBV7-9
CASTQGLRTEAFF
TGTGCCAGCACCCAGGGACTGAGGACTGAAGCTTTCTTT
>.|.|TRBJ1-6|TRBV12-3/TRBV12-4
CASSGQRDSPLHF
TGTGCCAGCAGCGGACAGAGGGATTCACCCCTCCACTTT
>.|TRBD2|TRBJ2-4|TRBV16
CASSQLAGAKNIQYF
TGTGCCAGCAGCCAACTAGCGGGAGCCAAAAACATTCAGTACTTC
>once|.|TRBJ2-7|TRBV5-1
CASSSITETPYEQYF
TGCGCCAGCAGCTCCATTACTGAGACTCCCTACGAGCAGTACTTC
>.|.|TRBJ2-5|TRBV19
CASSTKSSFGTQYF
TGTGCCAGTAGTACAAAATCTAGCTTCGGGACCCAGTACTTC
>once|.|TRBJ1-4|TRBV25-1
CAGSSGPGEKLFF
TGTGCCGGCTCGTCAGGGCCGGGCGAAAAACTGTTTTTT
>.|.|TRBJ1-1|TRBV30
CAWRPQGLLVGTEAFF
TGTGCCTGGCGTCCTCAGGGGCTCCTTGTAGGGACTGAAGCTTTCTTT
>.|TRBD1|TRBJ2-1|TRBV19
CASTKQGNPYNEQFF
TGTGCCAGTACGAAACAGGGGAACCCATACAATGAGCAGTTCTTC
>.|TRBD2|TRBJ2-2|TRBV19
CASSKWASGNTGELFF
TGTGCCAGTAGCAAATGGGCTAGCGGCAACACCGGGGAGCTGTTTTTT
>.|.|TRBJ2-7|TRBV3-1/TRBV3-2
CASSYSSYEQYF
TGTGCCAGCAGCTATAGCTCCTACGAGCAGTACTTC
>once|TRBD2|TRBJ2-1|TRBV7-3
CASSSQAGGINEQFF
TGTGCCAGCAGCTCCCAAGCGGGAGGTATCAATGAGCAGTTCTTC
>.|TRBD1|TRBJ1-6|TRBV5-1
CASSIATTGGPNSPLHF
TGCGCCAGCAGCATAGCTACGACAGGGGGCCCTAATTCACCCCTCCACTTT
>once|TRBD1|TRBJ2-7|TRBV19
CASSIGGTGAYEQYF
TGTGCCAGTAGTATAGGGGGGACAGGGGCCTACGAGCAGTACTTC
>.|.|TRBJ1-6|TRBV5-6
CASSLGTIGSPLHF
TGTGCCAGCAGCTTGGGGACTATCGGCTCACCCCTCCACTTT
>.|.|TRBJ2-3|TRBV19
CASSITTPTDTQYF
TGTGCCAGTAGTATTACTACGCCGACCGATACGCAGTATTTT
>.|.|TRBJ2-7|TRBV14
CASSQDADSYEQYF
TGTGCCAGCAGCCAAGACGCGGATTCCTACGAGCAGTACTTC
>.|.|TRBJ2-3|TRBV7-7
CASSLAPGTDTQYF
TGTGCTAGCAGCTTAGCTCCGGGGACAGATACGCAGTATTTT
>.|.|TRBJ1-5|TRBV4-2
CASSPQITGSQWAYSNQPQHF
TGTGCCAGCAGCCCTCAAATAACAGGGTCCCAATGGGCTTATAGCAATCAGCCCCAGCATTTT
>.|TRBD1|TRBJ1-5|TRBV28
CASSFSDRATQPQHF
TGTGCCAGCAGTTTTTCGGACAGGGCGACCCAGCCCCAGCATTTT
>.|TRBD2|TRBJ2-1|TRBV11-2
CASSLGGRSYNEQFF
TGTGCCAGCAGCTTAGGCGGGAGGTCCTACAATGAGCAGTTCTTC
>.|TRBD2|TRBJ2-3|TRBV28
CASSRDGGVFTQYF
TGTGCCAGCAGCCGGGACGGGGGGGTATTTACGCAGTATTTT
>once|TRBD1|TRBJ2-3|TRBV28
CASNPRGQGSTDTQYF
TGTGCCAGCAACCCGCGAGGACAGGGAAGCACAGATACGCAGTATTTT
>.|.|TRBJ1-6|TRBV9
CASSVRQDMDSPLHF
TGTGCCAGCAGCGTTAGACAGGATATGGATTCACCCCTCCACTTT
>.|.|TRBJ1-6|TRBV6-4
CASSEQQNSPLHF
TGTGCCAGCAGTGAACAGCAAAATTCACCCCTCCACTTT
>.|TRBD1|TRBJ2-7|TRBV5-6
CASSYQDRYEQYF
TGTGCCAGCAGCTACCAGGACAGGTACGAGCAGTACTTC
>.|.|TRBJ2-7|TRBV6-5
CASRGRLSSYEQYF
TGTGCCAGCAGGGGGCGATTGAGCTCCTACGAGCAGTACTTC
>.|TRBD1|TRBJ1-2|TRBV25-1
CASSETGGKNYGYTF
TGTGCCAGCAGTGAGACAGGGGGCAAGAACTATGGCTACACCTTC
>.|TRBD2|TRBJ2-1|TRBV10-3
CAIGVAGGVEQFF
TGTGCCATCGGGGTAGCGGGAGGGGTTGAGCAGTTCTTC
>.|.|TRBJ1-1|TRBV19
CASSIDLGGTEAFF
TGTGCCAGTAGTATAGATCTGGGGGGGACTGAAGCTTTCTTT
>.|TRBD2|TRBJ2-1|TRBV27
CASSLSTSGHNEQFF
TGTGCCAGCAGTTTAAGTACTAGCGGACACAATGAGCAGTTCTTC
>once|TRBD1|TRBJ1-2|TRBV19
CASSTMKQGAEANYGHTF
TGTGCCAGTAGTACGATGAAACAGGGGGCCGAAGCTAACTATGGCCACACCTTC
>.|.|TRBJ2-7|TRBV7-6
CASSIGLVTGVGHEQYF
TGTGCCAGCAGCATTGGGTTAGTGACGGGAGTGGGCCACGAGCAGTACTTC
>.|TRBD2|TRBJ2-7|TRBV7-9
CASSLYPSGYEQYF
TGTGCCAGCAGCTTATACCCTAGCGGGTACGAGCAGTACTTC
>.|.|TRBJ1-6|TRBV4-1
CASSQMTADNSPLHF
TGCGCCAGCAGCCAGATGACAGCAGATAATTCACCCCTCCACTTT
>.|TRBD1|TRBJ2-7|TRBV11-2
CASSPIPSWTGQMEQYF
TGTGCCAGCAGCCCAATCCCCTCCTGGACAGGCCAGATGGAGCAGTACTTC
>.|TRBD1|TRBJ2-7|TRBV27
CASSQTGLSWYEQYF
TGTGCCAGCAGTCAGACAGGGTTGAGTTGGTACGAGCAGTACTTC
>.|.|TRBJ2-7|TRBV11-2
CASSPRGGTGEQYF
TGTGCCAGCAGCCCTAGAGGGGGAACAGGCGAGCAGTACTTC
>.|TRBD2|TRBJ2-2|TRBV11-1
CASSKLAGGGTGELFF
TGTGCCAGCAGCAAACTAGCGGGGGGCGGTACCGGGGAGCTGTTTTTT
>.|TRBD2|TRBJ2-1|TRBV3-1/TRBV3-2
CASSTRPSGANNEQFF
TGTGCCAGCAGCACTAGACCTAGCGGAGCCAACAATGAGCAGTTCTTC
>.|TRBD2|TRBJ2-7|TRBV7-3
CASSLFGPLAGGLGEQYF
TGTGCCAGCAGCTTATTTGGCCCGCTAGCGGGGGGTCTGGGGGAGCAGTACTTC
>.|TRBD1|TRBJ2-6|TRBV4-1
CASSQTGTGGFGANVLTF
TGCGCCAGCAGCCAAACCGGGACAGGGGGCTTTGGGGCCAACGTCCTGACTTTC
>.|TRBD1|TRBJ1-6|TRBV11-1
CASSLEGTVGSPLHF
TGTGCCAGCAGCTTAGAGGGGACAGTCGGGTCACCCCTCCACTTT
>.|TRBD1|TRBJ1-4|TRBV5-4
CASRPGGATNEKLFF
TGTGCCAGCAGACCAGGGGGAGCAACTAATGAAAAACTGTTTTTT